Below are 26 T cell receptor beta chains sequenced from a single sample in a study of naive and memory T cell subsets. The beta constant-region primer was an equimolar mix of two oligonucleotides covering TRBC1 and TRBC2. The ligated cDNA underwent four PCR rounds using SP2 and nested alpha and beta constant-region primers. MiXCR was run by TCRdb on the UMI-ligation and nested PCR reads, yielding one entry per CDR3 protein. Of about 120,000 distinct CDR3 sequences listed, roughly 32% are singletons. The sample comprised central memory CD4+ T cells from blood. These receptors all come from a human donor in good health.

This clonotype has more than one count but fewer than ten. This chain links TRBV19 with TRBJ2-5, with D unclear. V gave up 7 bases and J gave up 5 bases, with 17 bases separating them. Germline CDR1 LNHDA, CDR2 SQIVND (reference sequence). There are 14 residues in the CDR3. Written as DNA, the CDR3 is TGTGCCAGTAACCCAAGTTGGGGTCGGGAGACCCAGTACTTC. It encodes CASNPSWGRETQYF. The full variable domain, in which reference TRBV19 and TRBJ2-5 provide the parts outside the CDR3, is DGGITQSPKYLFRKEGQNVTLSCEQNLNHDAMYWYRQDPGQGLRLIYYSQIVNDFQKGDIAEGYSVSREKKESFPLTVTSAQKNPTAFYLCASNPSWGRETQYFGPGTRLLVL.

The chain recombines TRBV30 with TRBJ2-6; tentative D call: TRBD1 (6 bases). V shed 1 base and J shed 2 bases, with 9 bases lying between them. The CDR3 loop spans 15 amino acids. Per germline, CDR1 GTSNPN and CDR2 SVGIG (reference sequence). This CDR3 reads CAWSASGAGANVLTF. In DNA, the CDR3 is TGTGCCTGGAGTGCATCAGGGGCTGGGGCCAACGTCCTGACTTTC.

Worth noting for this clonotype: A junction boundary mismatches the germline segment, possibly from a read error. This rearrangement joins TRBV7-2 to TRBJ2-1; the D is unclear. The CDR3 extends over 13 amino acids. Per germline, CDR1 SGHTA and CDR2 FQGNSA. CDR3 bases: TGTGCCAGCAGCTTAGCCTCCCACAATGAGCAGTTCTTC. Protein: CASSLASHNEQFF.

The V and J genes are TRBV28 and TRBJ2-3, with 9 nucleotides matching TRBD2. The V gene end was trimmed by 5 bases and the J gene end by 3 bases; junction bases not matched to a gene: 9. Germline lookup yields CDR1 MDHEN and CDR2 SYDVKM. The CDR3 extends over 16 amino acids. The CDR3 reads CASSPPGSGRTDTQYF. CDR3 bases: TGTGCCAGCAGTCCCCCGGGTAGCGGGAGAACAGATACGCAGTATTTT.

The V call is TRBV2, the J call TRBJ2-6; 9 bases line up with TRBD1. Looked up from germline, CDR1 is SNHLY and CDR2 is FYNNEI. Losses at the gene ends were 7 bases for V and 1 base for J; bases not matched to a gene: 5. The CDR3 is 16 amino acids. CDR3 sequence: CASTEQGASGANVLTF. The CDR3 bases are TGTGCCAGCACCGAACAGGGGGCTTCTGGGGCCAACGTCCTGACTTTC.

This clonotype was recorded many times. The V and J genes are TRBV5-6 and TRBJ2-3; TRBD1 is a possible D gene (5 bases). Per the germline V gene, CDR1 is SGHDT and CDR2 is YYEEEE. The CDR3 sequence is 15 residues long. Between the trimmed V and J ends, which lost 2 bases and 2 bases, there was a span of 12 bases. CDR3 DNA: TGTGCCAGCAGCTTCCAGGGTTGGGACACAGATACGCAGTATTTT. Translating it yields CASSFQGWDTDTQYF. Based on the CDR3 plus reference TRBV5-6 and TRBJ2-3, the full variable domain is DAGVTQSPTHLIKTRGQQVTLRCSPKSGHDTVSWYQQALGQGPQFIFQYYEEEERQRGNFPDRFSGHQFPNYSSELNVNALLLGDSALYLCASSFQGWDTDTQYFGPGTRLTVL.

The chain is built from TRBV20-1 and TRBJ2-4; TRBD2 matches 10 bases. CDR3 length: 19 residues. The V and J ends lost 3 bases and 1 base, in that order; junction bases with no gene match: 15. CDR1 and CDR2 from the germline V gene are DFQATT and SNEGSKA (reference sequence). DNA for the CDR3: TGCAGTGCTAGCCTCTGGAGGCTAGCGGGAGATGTGGCCAAAAACATTCAGTACTTC. Encoded protein: CSASLWRLAGDVAKNIQYF.

The chain combines TRBV7-2 with TRBJ2-2; 8 bases are a match to TRBD1. The length of the CDR3 is 14 residues. The V segment lost 5 bases and the J segment 4 bases; nucleotides outside the gene matches: 3. From germline, CDR1 is SGHTA and CDR2 FQGNSA. This CDR3 is CASSPGGITGELFF. The CDR3, as DNA: TGTGCCAGCAGCCCAGGGGGCATCACCGGGGAGCTGTTTTTT.

The V and J genes are TRBV28 and TRBJ1-3, with 9 positions matching TRBD1. There are 15 residues in the CDR3. Germline V gives CDR1 MDHEN, CDR2 SYDVKM. The V segment lost 1 base and the J segment 4 bases; nucleotides outside the gene matches: 2. CDR3 residues: CASSLLGTGGNTIYF. CDR3 coding DNA: TGTGCCAGCAGTTTATTAGGGACAGGGGGAAACACCATATATTTT. The entire variable domain, with the rest obtained from reference TRBV28 and TRBJ1-3, is as follows: DVKVTQSSRYLVKRTGEKVFLECVQDMDHENMFWYRQDPGLGLRLIYFSYDVKMKEKGDIPEGYSVSREKKERFSLILESASTNQTSMYLCASSLLGTGGNTIYFGEGSWLTVV.

This clonotype was observed once. The V and J genes are TRBV4-1 and TRBJ1-2; D uncertain. Germline V gives CDR1 MGHRA, CDR2 YSYEKL. The CDR3 has 18 amino acids. Between the trimmed V and J ends, which lost 0 bases and 2 bases, there was a span of 19 bases. The CDR3 nucleotides are TGCGCCAGCAGCCAAGAGGAGGCGTTTACTGGAGTCAACTATGGCTACACCTTC. Encoded protein: CASSQEEAFTGVNYGYTF.

The J gene is TRBJ2-2, the V gene TRBV29-1; 7 bases are shared with TRBD2. Germline CDR1 reads SQVTM; CDR2 reads ANQGSEA. V lost 6 bases to trimming and J lost 4 bases; unmatched junction nucleotides: 14. The CDR3 loop spans 16 amino acids. The CDR3 loop is CSVSPFGLAGTGELFF. In DNA, the CDR3 is TGCAGCGTCAGCCCCTTTGGTTTAGCGGGCACCGGGGAGCTGTTTTTT.

V usage is TRBV18 and J usage is TRBJ1-1; 10 nucleotides match TRBD1. Germline V CDR1 and CDR2: KGHSH, LQKENI. The CDR3 consists of 14 residues. V lost 3 bases and J lost 10; bases outside the gene matches: 8. The CDR3 protein is CASSPQGQGLGAFF. As DNA, the CDR3 is TGTGCCAGCTCACCTCAGGGACAGGGGTTAGGAGCTTTCTTT.

In this sample, this clonotype turned up a few times. The rearrangement links TRBV7-9 to TRBJ2-3; TRBD2 aligns across 8 bases. The CDR3 consists of 16 residues. V dropped 3 bases and J dropped 3; count of bases not matched to a gene: 8. Germline CDR1 and CDR2: SEHNR and FQNEAQ (reference sequence). The CDR3: CASSFLAGSGTDTQYF. CDR3 bases: TGTGCCAGCAGCTTTCTAGCGGGTTCAGGGACAGATACGCAGTATTTT.

The sample holds one count of this clonotype. The rearrangement joins TRBV28 to TRBJ2-6; 7 bases match TRBD1. Per the germline V gene, CDR1 is MDHEN and CDR2 is SYDVKM. The CDR3 length is 14 residues. Trimming took 1 base from V and 10 from J; bases not matched to a gene: 4. In nucleotides, the CDR3 is TGTGCCAGCAGTTTATTGCGACAGGGAAACGTCCTGACTTTC. Protein sequence: CASSLLRQGNVLTF.

V and J are TRBV5-1 and TRBJ1-4; D may be TRBD1 (5 bases). Germline CDR1 and CDR2: SGHRS and YFSETQ. Between the trimmed V and J ends, which lost 0 bases and 6 bases, there was a span of 15 bases. CDR3 length: 16 amino acids. CDR3 DNA: TGCGCCAGCAGCTTGGGCCGTCCCGACAGTTATGAAAAACTGTTTTTT. This encodes CASSLGRPDSYEKLFF.

The rearrangement joins TRBV14 to TRBJ2-7, with TRBD1 matching 10 bases. The CDR3 is 20 amino acids. The germline CDR1 and CDR2 sequences are SGHDN and FVKESK. V lost 0 bases and J lost 3; bases outside the gene matches: 17. The CDR3 bases are TGTGCCAGCAGCCAAGATCGGGGGACAGGGGTGCAAAGGAAGAACTACGAGCAGTACTTC. Translating gives CASSQDRGTGVQRKNYEQYF.

The chain has TRBV2 and TRBJ2-7; no clear D gene. CDR3 length: 11 residues. Germline CDR1 and CDR2: SNHLY and FYNNEI. V gave up 7 bases and J gave up 0 bases, with 4 bases separating them. The CDR3 nucleotides are TGTGCCAGCATTGGCTCCTACGAGCAGTACTTC. Amino acid sequence: CASIGSYEQYF.

This clonotype was recorded at least ten times. The genes are TRBV28 and TRBJ2-1; 12 nucleotides align to TRBD2. Germline V gives CDR1 MDHEN, CDR2 SYDVKM. V shed 5 bases, J shed 9 bases, and the junction held 8 bases outside the gene matches. The CDR3 runs to 15 residues. The CDR3 is CASSPLGLAGTEQFF. The CDR3, as DNA: TGTGCCAGCAGTCCACTAGGACTAGCGGGAACTGAGCAGTTCTTC.

The chain carries TRBV29-1 and TRBJ2-1; TRBD2 agrees at 9 bases. The V and J ends lost 4 bases and 14 bases, in that order; junction bases with no gene match: 21. CDR3 size: 16 residues. Germline CDR1 is SQVTM and CDR2 is ANQGSEA. CDR3 DNA: TGCAGCGTTGTGAGATTTAGTAGCGGGAGCCGACGGGAGGAGTTCTTC. This sequence encodes CSVVRFSSGSRREEFF.

There are many counts of this clonotype. The V and J genes are TRBV20-1 and TRBJ1-6; 7 bases fit TRBD1. There are 15 residues in the CDR3. Germline V gene sequence: CDR1 DFQATT, CDR2 SNEGSKA (reference sequence). Trimming cost V 1 base and J 5 bases; bases outside gene matches: 5. CDR3: CSARGSGTDNSPLHF. The DNA for the CDR3 is TGCAGTGCTAGAGGATCCGGGACAGATAATTCACCCCTCCACTTT.

A few counts support this clonotype. V usage is TRBV6-1 and J usage is TRBJ2-1; D not certain. Germline values: CDR1 MNHNS, CDR2 SASEGT. CDR3 length equals 14 residues. Trimming cost V 6 bases and J 6 bases, with 15 bases left between them. CDR3 sequence reads: CASRTTPPGNEQFF. In DNA, the CDR3 is TGTGCCAGCAGAACTACGCCCCCGGGCAATGAGCAGTTCTTC.

J is TRBJ2-1 and V is TRBV6-5, with unresolved D. The CDR3 contains 13 residues. CDR1 is MNHEY, CDR2 SVGAGI, per germline. The V end was cut by 7 bases, the J end by 0 bases, with 7 bases between. The CDR3 DNA is TGTGCCAGCAAGATTCTCTCCTACAATGAGCAGTTCTTC. Translating it yields CASKILSYNEQFF.

This chain links TRBV18 with TRBJ2-3; unclear D gene. V was trimmed by 0 bases and J by 0 bases, leaving 10 bases between them. The V gene's germline CDR1 is KGHSH and CDR2 LQKENI. The CDR3 is 16 amino acids. This CDR3 is CASSPPLGGSTDTQYF. In DNA form, the CDR3 reads TGTGCCAGCTCACCACCGTTGGGCGGAAGCACAGATACGCAGTATTTT.

V gene TRBV7-9 combines with J gene TRBJ2-7; D is undetermined. From germline, CDR1 is SEHNR and CDR2 FQNEAQ (reference sequence). V gave up 2 bases and J gave up 6 bases, with 8 bases separating them. CDR3 length: 12 residues. DNA for the CDR3: TGTGCCAGCAGCTTAAGTAGTTTCGAGCAGTACTTC. Amino acid sequence: CASSLSSFEQYF.

This chain links TRBV20-1 with TRBJ2-7; TRBD2 is a possible D gene (6 bases). The CDR3 length is 14 residues. Trimming took 0 bases from V and 7 from J, leaving 16 bases between them. Germline CDR1 reads DFQATT; CDR2 reads SNEGSKA (reference sequence). The CDR3 is CSARDPSGRGEQYF. The CDR3 DNA is TGCAGTGCTAGAGATCCGAGTGGACGGGGGGAGCAGTACTTC.

The chain employs TRBV5-1 and TRBJ2-2, with 11 bases aligning to TRBD2. Trimming at V came to 4 bases and at J to 1 base, leaving 9 bases not matched to a gene. The CDR3 contains 18 residues. The germline V gene has CDR1 SGHRS and CDR2 YFSETQ. In DNA, the CDR3 is TGCGCCAGCAGCCATCTCACCGGGACTAGCGGGAACACCGGGGAGCTGTTTTTT. Residues: CASSHLTGTSGNTGELFF.